The 9 T cell receptor beta chains below were found in one sample sequenced in a study of CD8+ T cells in alopecia areata. RNA was isolated and reverse transcribed to cDNA, the sequencing template. Generated by immunoSEQ multiplex PCR, the TCRdb table keeps only in-frame clones and is missing some. Observed in the sample are some 120,000 clones, none of them singletons. The specimen sequenced was lesional skin. Receptors were obtained from a C3H/HeJ mouse with alopecia areata. The MHC haplotype of the strain is H2-k.

This clone was recorded at least ten times. All gene names here are mouse names. The missing CDR3 end, 4 residues past where the read stops, is filled in from the germline J gene. The rearrangement links TRBV13-3 to TRBJ1-2; D remains unclear. V was pared by 0 bases and J by 4 bases, with 10 bases between. Germline CDR1 NNHDY, CDR2 SYVADS. The CDR3 is 14 amino acids. The chain's CDR3 is CASSDARRSSDYTF. Incomplete CDR3 DNA: TGTGCCAGCAGTGATGCACGCAGGAGCTCC.

A few counts support this clone. TCRdb's protein and the DNA translation differ at residue 9; the protein here comes from the DNA. All gene names here are mouse names. Read sequence stops 3 residues before the CDR3 end, and the germline J gene provides the missing end. The chain combines TRBV13-3 with TRBJ1-3, with 8 bases lining up with TRBD1. This CDR3 has 12 residues. Unmatched junction bases numbered 3, after V lost 9 bases and J lost 4 bases. CDR1 is NNHDY and CDR2 is SYVADS in the germline V gene. The CDR3 loop reads CANRDRGNTLYF. CDR3 DNA, as far as it was read: TGTGCCAACCGGGACAGGGGAAATACG.

A note on this clone: The gene names here belong to mouse. The CDR3 end is not reached by the read, which stops 4 residues before it; the germline J gene fills it in. V usage is TRBV13-2 and J usage is TRBJ2-1; D perhaps matches TRBD1 (5 bases). CDR1 and CDR2 (germline): NNHNN, SYGAGS (reference sequence). V gave up 5 bases and J gave up 1 base, with 13 bases separating them. The CDR3 is made up of 15 amino acids. CDR3 bases read: TGTGCCAGCGGGACCCCCCGACAGAACTATGCT. Its translation: CASGTPRQNYA. From start to end, the CDR3 is CASGTPRQNYAEQFF.

In this sample, this clone turned up a few times. Genes here carry mouse names. The sequenced part of the CDR3 DNA is TGTGCCAGCAGTGATGAGAGGGGGCGCGGCGAA. The encoded protein is CASSDERGRGE. Given in full, the CDR3 is CASSDERGRGERLFF. The rearrangement uses TRBV13-3 and TRBJ1-4; 7 nucleotides match TRBD1. The CDR3 end falls 4 residues outside the read, so it is completed with the germline J gene. This CDR3 contains 15 residues. Germline V gives CDR1 NNHDY, CDR2 SYVADS.

This clone came up many times. Any gene name here is a mouse gene name. The read finishes 4 residues shy of the CDR3 end, and the germline J gene is used to complete it. The chain carries TRBV13-3 and TRBJ2-5, with 9 positions matching TRBD1. Germline lookup yields CDR1 NNHDY and CDR2 SYVADS. This CDR3 is built from 17 residues. The part of the CDR3 DNA that was read is TGTGCCAGCAGTGCCACCCACATCACAGGGGGCAAAGAC. It codes for CASSATHITGGKD. The whole CDR3 protein reads CASSATHITGGKDTQYF.

This clone was seen more than once but under ten times. At residue 11, the TCRdb amino acid sequence and the translated nucleotide sequence differ, so the protein here is the DNA translation. The gene names here belong to mouse. Read sequence stops 3 residues before the CDR3 end, and the germline J gene provides the missing end. The rearrangement uses TRBV13-1 and TRBJ1-3, with TRBD1 as a possible D gene (6 bases). V lost 2 bases to trimming and J lost 3 bases, with 9 bases between them. Germline V gene sequence: CDR1 NSHNY, CDR2 SYGAGN. The CDR3 totals 14 residues. This CDR3 reads CASSEPGDGNTLYF. The CDR3 DNA, read in part, is TGTGCCAGCAGTGAGCCAGGGGATGGAAATACG.

Note on this clone: Gene names and germline refer to mouse. The DNA ends 4 residues before the CDR3 does, and the rest of the CDR3 is filled in from the germline J gene. V gene TRBV1 combines with J gene TRBJ2-2; 7 bases align to TRBD1. The germline V gene has CDR1 NSQYPW and CDR2 LRSPGD (reference sequence). V was clipped by 0 bases and J by 6 bases; unmatched bases: 1. The CDR3 covers 14 residues. CDR3 residues: CTCSAETGPGQLYF. CDR3 DNA (partial): TGCACCTGCAGTGCAGAGACAGGGCCCGGG.

This clone was counted only a few times. The gene names here belong to mouse. The sequenced fragment ends 4 residues before the CDR3 boundary, so the rest is inferred from the germline J gene. This chain links TRBV17 with TRBJ1-4, with 7 bases aligning to TRBD1. From germline, CDR1 is MNHDT and CDR2 YYDKIL. This CDR3 is 14 amino acids long. The V segment lost 6 bases and the J segment 1 base; nucleotides outside the gene matches: 2. The CDR3 reads CASRNRGSNERLFF. Partial CDR3 DNA: TGTGCTAGCAGAAACAGGGGTTCCAACGAA. Combining the CDR3 with reference TRBV17 and TRBJ1-4 gives the whole variable domain DTTVKQNPRYKLARVGKPVNLICSQTMNHDTMYWYQKKPNQAPKLLLFYYDKILNREADTFEKFQSSRPNNSFCSLYIGSAGLEYSAMYLCASRNRGSNERLFFGHGTKLSVL.

This clone was seen a few times. The gene names given are mouse names. The CDR3 extends 4 residues past the end of the read, so its final part is completed from the germline J gene. The chain couples TRBV13-1 to TRBJ1-4; 8 bases are shared with TRBD1. Germline CDR1 is NSHNY and CDR2 is SYGAGN. The CDR3 is made up of 16 amino acids. With 2 bases clipped from V and 0 bases from J, the junction kept 3 bases outside the gene matches. The CDR3 here is CASSETGVISNERLFF. The sequenced part of the CDR3 DNA is TGTGCCAGCAGTGAGACAGGGGTAATTTCCAACGAA.